This paragraph reports one T cell receptor (beta chain). Antigen specificity is unknown. The data were taken from a study of beta chain features in type 1 diabetes. Overall study: Sorted cells examined across all samples numbered roughly 100 million. Study-wide points: Across all four CD4+ subsets, people with type 1 diabetes showed modestly shorter TCRB CDR3s.

Germline V lookup: CDR1 SGHRS, CDR2 YFSETQ. The CDR3 is 14 amino acids. Trimming removed 5 bases from V and 4 bases from J, with 15 bases in between. The whole isolated RNA underwent reverse transcription, so sequencing captured expressed TCRB transcripts. Method: immunoSEQ multiplex PCR; TCRdb's copy keeps in-frame clones and lacks some. The sample shows under 150,000 clones, 9% of them seen only once. This receptor was taken from a man aged 25 to 45 with type 1 diabetes. V and J are TRBV5-1 and TRBJ1-1, with a tentative D call TRBD1 (5 bases). Sample: central memory CD4+ T cells from blood. CDR3 residues: CASSPDTPATEAFF. CDR3 in DNA: TGCGCCAGCAGTCCGGACACCCCAGCCACTGAAGCTTTCTTT. The full variable domain, completed using reference TRBV5-1 and TRBJ1-1, is KAGVTQTPRYLIKTRGQQVTLSCSPISGHRSVSWYQQTPGQGLQFLFEYFSETQRNKGNFPGRFSGRQFSNSRSEMNVSTLELGDSALYLCASSPDTPATEAFFGQGTRLTVV.